The 27 T cell receptor beta chains listed next were all sequenced from one sample in a study of cytomegalovirus exposure and HLA in healthy donors. 60 Vbeta and 13 Jbeta primers were used in PCR. Clones were sequenced by immunoSEQ multiplex PCR, and TCRdb holds only the in-frame ones, with some missing. The repertoire includes 140,000 to 150,000 clones, 82% of them detected once, and 3% to 3.5% sits in the top ten. The sample consisted of PBMCs. These receptors all stem from a male donor in good health and CMV-seronegative.

This clone was observed a single time. The CDR3 DNA is TGTGCCAGTAGTACACAGGGTATTCAGCCCCAGCATTTT. It specifies CASSTQGIQPQHF. This chain connects TRBV19 to TRBJ1-5, with D possibly TRBD1 on 6 matching bases. This CDR3 region has 13 residues. Trimming took off 4 bases at V and 6 bases at J, with 10 bases between the two ends. Germline V gene lookup returns CDR1 LNHDA and CDR2 SQIVND (reference sequence). Based on the CDR3 plus reference TRBV19 and TRBJ1-5, the full variable domain is DGGITQSPKYLFRKEGQNVTLSCEQNLNHDAMYWYRQDPGQGLRLIYYSQIVNDFQKGDIAEGYSVSREKKESFPLTVTSAQKNPTAFYLCASSTQGIQPQHFGDGTRLSIL.

The CDR3 reads CASVSSGNTIYF. DNA of the CDR3: TGTGCCAGCGTCAGCTCTGGAAACACCATATATTTT. The V and J genes are TRBV28 and TRBJ1-3; no firm D call. The CDR3 spans 12 residues. The V and J ends lost 8 bases and 0 bases respectively, with 5 bases between them. Germline assignment: CDR1 MDHEN and CDR2 SYDVKM.

The chain recombines TRBV27 with TRBJ2-5; D might be TRBD2 (6 bases). The J call may be faulty, since TRBJ2-7 better matches the DNA end. Germline lookup yields CDR1 MNHEY and CDR2 SMNVEV (reference sequence). There are 15 residues in the CDR3. The CDR3 sequence: CASSYRGGVSYEQYF. In DNA, the CDR3 is TGTGCCAGCAGCTATCGTGGCGGGGTATCCTACGAGCAGTACTTC.

This clone was seen only a few times. V and J are TRBV6-1 and TRBJ1-1; D unclear. The CDR3 is made up of 12 amino acids. V gave up 1 base and J gave up 7 bases, with 7 bases separating them. Germline CDR1 MNHNS, CDR2 SASEGT. The CDR3 here is CASSEVPVEAFF. The CDR3 coding sequence is TGTGCCAGCAGTGAAGTGCCGGTTGAAGCTTTCTTT.

On this clone: One end of the junction varies from germline; a read error may be responsible. V and J are TRBV2 and TRBJ1-1; D gene ambiguous. This CDR3 region has 11 residues. From germline, CDR1 is SNHLY and CDR2 FYNNEI. The CDR3 sequence: CASSEAPGSVF. CDR3 in DNA: TGTGCCAGCAGTGAAGCGCCGGGATCGGTCTTT.

Turning to this clone: Sequence at one end of the junction differs from germline and may be a read error. The V and J genes are TRBV20-1 and TRBJ2-7; 10 nucleotides align to TRBD1. Germline lookup yields CDR1 DFQATT and CDR2 SNEGSKA (reference sequence). This CDR3 has 10 residues. The CDR3 DNA sequence: TGCAGTGCTAGACTTTGGACAGGGGGCTTC. Residues: CSARLWTGGF.

V and J are TRBV13 and TRBJ2-7, with D perhaps TRBD2 (6 bases). Germline CDR1 PRHDT, CDR2 FYEKMQ (reference sequence). The ends were cut back, 2 bases at V and 4 bases at J, with 15 bases in the middle. The CDR3 is 15 amino acids. The DNA of the CDR3 is TGTGCCAGCAGCTTATCCGGGACTCATCCTTACGAGCAGTACTTC. Residues: CASSLSGTHPYEQYF.

The gene calls are TRBV4-1 and TRBJ1-1; 7 bases are a match to TRBD1. The CDR3 contains 16 residues. Germline values: CDR1 MGHRA, CDR2 YSYEKL. V gave up 3 bases and J gave up 5 bases; unmatched junction bases: 12. CDR3 amino acids: CASSQERKGARTEAFF. For the CDR3, the DNA is TGCGCCAGCAGCCAGGAAAGGAAGGGGGCAAGGACTGAAGCTTTCTTT.

This clone was observed a few times. The chain has TRBV9 and TRBJ2-6; D is perhaps TRBD1 (6 bases). The CDR3 is made up of 16 amino acids. The V gene lost 3 bases and the J gene lost 2 bases, with 12 bases spanning the gap. Germline-derived CDR1 and CDR2 are SGDLS and YYNGEE. The DNA for the CDR3 is TGTGCCAGCAGCGCTCACAGGGAAGCTGGGGCCAACGTCCTGACTTTC. It translates to CASSAHREAGANVLTF.

This chain uses TRBV6-5 with TRBJ1-2; weak D call: TRBD1 (6 bases). CDR1 is MNHEY and CDR2 is SVGAGI in the germline V gene. V was pared by 6 bases and J by 2 bases, with 10 bases between. This CDR3 comprises 13 residues. The CDR3 DNA follows: TGTGCCAGCAGGGGGGCACTAAACTATGGCTACACCTTC. Amino acid sequence: CASRGALNYGYTF.

The rearrangement uses TRBV13 and TRBJ1-2, with 7 bases fitting TRBD1. Unmatched junction bases numbered 6, after V lost 1 base and J lost 1 base. CDR1 and CDR2 from the germline V gene are PRHDT and FYEKMQ (reference sequence). The CDR3 consists of 16 residues. In DNA, the CDR3 is TGTGCCAGCAGCTTAGTCATCGGGACAGTTAACTATGGCTACACCTTC. Protein product: CASSLVIGTVNYGYTF.

The chain carries TRBV19 and TRBJ2-3; weak D call: TRBD2 (7 bases). CDR3 length: 16 residues. The germline CDR1 and CDR2 sequences are LNHDA and SQIVND (reference sequence). The V end lost 3 bases, the J end lost 0 bases, and 13 bases lay between the germline ends. The CDR3 loop is CASSIRGGTSTDTQYF. The CDR3 bases are TGTGCCAGTAGTATTAGGGGGGGGACTAGCACAGATACGCAGTATTTT.

This clone came up once. The genes are TRBV5-1 and TRBJ1-1; D possibly corresponds to TRBD1 (6 bases). The CDR3 length is 16 residues. The germline V gene has CDR1 SGHRS and CDR2 YFSETQ. The ends were cut back, 0 bases at V and 4 bases at J, with 16 bases in the middle. In nucleotides, the CDR3 is TGCGCCAGCAGCTTGGCCGTTCACAGGGAGGGCACTGAAGCTTTCTTT. It yields the protein CASSLAVHREGTEAFF.

V usage is TRBV10-3 and J usage is TRBJ2-3; TRBD2 matches at 12 bases. Germline-derived CDR1 and CDR2 are ENHRY and SYGVKD. CDR3 length: 18 amino acids. V lost 3 bases, J lost 2 bases, and 9 bases stayed unmatched. The chain's CDR3 is CAISDLLAGGPYTDTQYF. The CDR3 DNA is TGTGCCATCAGTGACCTACTAGCGGGGGGACCCTACACAGATACGCAGTATTTT.

This clone appeared once. The chain is built from TRBV4-1 and TRBJ1-6; TRBD1 matches at 9 bases. This CDR3 has 15 residues. Germline trimming cut 3 bases from V and 7 bases from J; bases unmatched to any gene: 4. In germline, CDR1 is MGHRA, CDR2 YSYEKL. Here the CDR3 DNA reads TGCGCCAGCAGCCACCCCACAGGGGGCAATTCACCCCTCCACTTT. This translates into CASSHPTGGNSPLHF.

The CDR3 DNA sequence: TGTGCCAGCAGTTGGGAGGGTAGCTCCTACAATGAGCAGTTCTTC. Encoded protein: CASSWEGSSYNEQFF. The J gene is TRBJ2-1, the V gene TRBV11-1; 7 bases fit TRBD2. V lost 6 bases, J lost 0 bases, and 5 bases stayed unmatched. Germline V CDR1 and CDR2: SGHAT, FQDESV (reference sequence). The CDR3 runs 15 residues.

The chain recombines TRBV19 with TRBJ1-1; D perhaps matches TRBD1 (6 bases). The V end was cut by 2 bases, the J end by 3 bases, with 13 bases between. CDR3 size: 15 residues. Germline CDR1 reads LNHDA; CDR2 reads SQIVND (reference sequence). Here the CDR3 DNA reads TGTGCCAGTAGTATATGGGGCAGGGGTCACACTGAAGCTTTCTTT. Amino acid sequence: CASSIWGRGHTEAFF.

V is TRBV6-1 and J is TRBJ2-7; 7 bases line up with TRBD1. V gave up 3 bases and J gave up 2 bases; unmatched junction bases: 7. Germline lookup yields CDR1 MNHNS and CDR2 SASEGT. This CDR3 comprises 15 residues. The CDR3 DNA reads TGTGCCAGCAGTGATGCAGGGGGTTTGCCCTACGAGCAGTACTTC. Amino acid sequence: CASSDAGGLPYEQYF.

The gene calls are TRBV5-6 and TRBJ2-3; TRBD2 matches at 9 bases. V lost 0 bases and J lost 3; bases outside the gene matches: 2. The CDR3 has 15 residues. The germline V gene encodes CDR1 SGHDT and CDR2 YYEEEE. The CDR3 is CASSLVGLATDTQYF. The CDR3 DNA reads TGTGCCAGCAGCTTGGTCGGACTAGCGACAGATACGCAGTATTTT.

The chain is built from TRBV4-2 and TRBJ1-5, with D perhaps matching TRBD1 (5 bases). Germline-derived CDR1 and CDR2 are LGHNA and YNFKEQ. V was trimmed by 1 base and J by 3 bases, leaving 13 bases between them. CDR3 length equals 16 residues. The CDR3 reads CASSQVAGIDNQPQHF. CDR3 nucleotides: TGTGCCAGCAGCCAAGTTGCAGGGATTGACAATCAGCCCCAGCATTTT.

This clone was counted once. The chain recombines TRBV4-1 with TRBJ1-5; 7 nucleotides align to TRBD1. There are 17 residues in the CDR3. CDR1 and CDR2 (germline): MGHRA, YSYEKL. The V segment lost 0 bases and the J segment 0 bases; nucleotides outside the gene matches: 5. The CDR3 DNA is TGCGCCAGCAGCCAAGATAGGGGGCAGGGTAGCAATCAGCCCCAGCATTTT. Residues: CASSQDRGQGSNQPQHF.

J is TRBJ1-5 and V is TRBV30; tentative D call: TRBD1 (5 bases). Germline-derived CDR1 and CDR2 are GTSNPN and SVGIG (reference sequence). V lost 3 bases, J lost 3 bases, and 12 bases lay in between. CDR3 length: 14 amino acids. The CDR3 sequence is CAWSASRVNQPQHF. CDR3 nucleotides: TGTGCCTGGAGCGCAAGCAGGGTCAATCAGCCCCAGCATTTT. The full variable domain, rest sourced from reference TRBV30 and TRBJ1-5, is SQTIHQWPATLVQPVGSPLSLECTVEGTSNPNLYWYRQAAGRGLQLLFYSVGIGQISSEVPQNLSASRPQDRQFILSSKKLLLSDSGFYLCAWSASRVNQPQHFGDGTRLSIL.

In its sample, this clone was seen a few times. The chain has TRBV7-2 and TRBJ2-2; TRBD2 aligns across 11 bases. The CDR3 runs to 18 residues. Germline lookup yields CDR1 SGHTA and CDR2 FQGNSA. Trimming took 4 bases from V and 7 from J; bases not matched to a gene: 14. DNA of the CDR3: TGTGCCAGCAGCTGGAACCTAGCGGGAGGCCTAGGGGGCGGGGAGCTGTTTTTT. Its translation: CASSWNLAGGLGGGELFF. Supplemented by reference TRBV7-2 and TRBJ2-2, the full variable domain reads GAGVSQSPSNKVTEKGKDVELRCDPISGHTALYWYRQSLGQGLEFLIYFQGNSAPDKSGLPSDRFSAERTGGSVSTLTIQRTQQEDSAVYLCASSWNLAGGLGGGELFFGEGSRLTVL.

The chain couples TRBV6-5 to TRBJ2-5, with a possible D match to TRBD1 (6 bases). This CDR3 is 11 amino acids long. Deletions cut 0 bases from V and 14 bases from J, with 10 bases between. Germline CDR1 is MNHEY and CDR2 is SVGAGI. CDR3 bases: TGTGCCAGCAGTTACTCACACAGGGTATACTTC. Translation: CASSYSHRVYF.

The chain uses TRBV15 and TRBJ2-1; D is possibly TRBD2 (6 bases). The CDR3 loop spans 18 amino acids. CDR1 LNHNV and CDR2 YYDKDF come from the germline V gene (reference sequence). Between the trimmed V and J ends, which lost 2 bases and 8 bases, there was a span of 25 bases. In DNA, the CDR3 is TGTGCCACCAGCAGATGGTACGGACTATTCTCGAGACACGATGAGCAGTTCTTC. Translation: CATSRWYGLFSRHDEQFF.

J is TRBJ2-1 and V is TRBV7-9; 7 nucleotides match TRBD1. Germline V CDR1 and CDR2: SEHNR, FQNEAQ (reference sequence). The CDR3 totals 15 residues. After removal of 1 base from V and 4 bases from J, the junction contained 4 bases not matched to a gene. The CDR3 region has the DNA TGTGCCAGCAGCTTAGGCACAGGGGTTTACAATGAGCAGTTCTTC. The encoded protein is CASSLGTGVYNEQFF.

The V call is TRBV5-8, the J call TRBJ2-1, with D possibly matching TRBD1 (6 bases). Trimming left V 5 bases short and J 3 bases short, with 15 bases between. Germline assignment: CDR1 SGHTS and CDR2 YDEGEE. This CDR3 has 15 amino acids. The CDR3 is CASSFTTGSYNEQFF. CDR3 in DNA: TGTGCCAGCAGTTTTACCACAGGGAGCTACAATGAGCAGTTCTTC.